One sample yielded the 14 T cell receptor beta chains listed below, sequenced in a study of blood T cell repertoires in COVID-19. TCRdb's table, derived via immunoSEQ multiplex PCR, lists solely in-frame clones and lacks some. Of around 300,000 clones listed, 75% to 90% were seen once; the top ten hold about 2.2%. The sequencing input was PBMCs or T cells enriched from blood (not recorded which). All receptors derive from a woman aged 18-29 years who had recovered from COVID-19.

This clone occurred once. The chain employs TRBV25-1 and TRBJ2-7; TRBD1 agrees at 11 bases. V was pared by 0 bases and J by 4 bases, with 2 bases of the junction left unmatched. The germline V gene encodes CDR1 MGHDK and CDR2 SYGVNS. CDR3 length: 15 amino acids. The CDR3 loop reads CASSEYGTGGYEQYF. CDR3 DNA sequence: TGTGCCAGCAGTGAATATGGGACAGGGGGATACGAGCAGTACTTC.

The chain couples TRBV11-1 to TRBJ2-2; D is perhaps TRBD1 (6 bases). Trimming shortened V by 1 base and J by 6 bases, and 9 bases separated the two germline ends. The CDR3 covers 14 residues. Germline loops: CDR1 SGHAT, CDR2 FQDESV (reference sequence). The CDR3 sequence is CASSLVGGPGELFF. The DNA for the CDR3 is TGTGCCAGCAGCTTAGTAGGGGGACCCGGGGAGCTGTTTTTT.

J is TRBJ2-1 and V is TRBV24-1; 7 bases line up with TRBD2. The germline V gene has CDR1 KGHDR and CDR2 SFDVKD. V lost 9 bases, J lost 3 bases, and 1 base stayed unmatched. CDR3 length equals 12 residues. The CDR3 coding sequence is TGTGCCACCGGGGGGGGCTACAATGAGCAGTTCTTC. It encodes CATGGGYNEQFF.

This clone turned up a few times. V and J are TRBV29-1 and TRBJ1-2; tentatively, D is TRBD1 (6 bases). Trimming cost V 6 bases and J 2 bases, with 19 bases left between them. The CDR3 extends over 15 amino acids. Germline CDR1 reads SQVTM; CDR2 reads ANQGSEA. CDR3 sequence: CSVAPSGTPNYGYTF. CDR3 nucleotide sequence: TGCAGCGTCGCACCATCCGGGACACCAAACTATGGCTACACCTTC.

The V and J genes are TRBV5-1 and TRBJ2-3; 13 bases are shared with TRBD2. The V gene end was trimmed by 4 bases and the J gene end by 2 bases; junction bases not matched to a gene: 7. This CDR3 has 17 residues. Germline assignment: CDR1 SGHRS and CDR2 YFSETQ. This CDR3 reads CASSQGLAGDYTDTQYF. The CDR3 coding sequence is TGCGCCAGCAGCCAAGGACTAGCGGGGGACTACACAGATACGCAGTATTTT. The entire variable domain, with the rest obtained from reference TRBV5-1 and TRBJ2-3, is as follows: KAGVTQTPRYLIKTRGQQVTLSCSPISGHRSVSWYQQTPGQGLQFLFEYFSETQRNKGNFPGRFSGRQFSNSRSEMNVSTLELGDSALYLCASSQGLAGDYTDTQYFGPGTRLTVL.

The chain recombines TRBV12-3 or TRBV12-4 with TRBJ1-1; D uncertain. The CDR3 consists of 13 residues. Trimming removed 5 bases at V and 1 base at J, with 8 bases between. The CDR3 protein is CASSATGNTEAFF. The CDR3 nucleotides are TGTGCCAGCAGTGCCACCGGGAACACTGAAGCTTTCTTT.

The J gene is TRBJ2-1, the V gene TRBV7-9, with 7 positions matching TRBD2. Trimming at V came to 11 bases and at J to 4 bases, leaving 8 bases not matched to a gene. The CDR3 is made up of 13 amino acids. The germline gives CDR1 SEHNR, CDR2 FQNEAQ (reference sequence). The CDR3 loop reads CADQREGYNEQFF. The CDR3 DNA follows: TGTGCCGATCAAAGGGAGGGGTACAATGAGCAGTTCTTC.

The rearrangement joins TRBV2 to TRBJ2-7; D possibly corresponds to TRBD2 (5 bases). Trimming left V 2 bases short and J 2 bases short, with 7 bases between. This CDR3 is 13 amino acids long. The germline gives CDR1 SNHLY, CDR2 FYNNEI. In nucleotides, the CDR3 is TGTGCCAGCAGTGAAACTAGTCCCTACGAGCAGTACTTC. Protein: CASSETSPYEQYF.

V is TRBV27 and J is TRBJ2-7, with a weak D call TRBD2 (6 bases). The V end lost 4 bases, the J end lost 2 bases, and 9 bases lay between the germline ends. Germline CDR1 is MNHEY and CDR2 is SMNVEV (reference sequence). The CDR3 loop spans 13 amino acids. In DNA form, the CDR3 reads TGTGCCAGCAGTTCCGGGGAGGCCTACGAGCAGTACTTC. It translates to CASSSGEAYEQYF.

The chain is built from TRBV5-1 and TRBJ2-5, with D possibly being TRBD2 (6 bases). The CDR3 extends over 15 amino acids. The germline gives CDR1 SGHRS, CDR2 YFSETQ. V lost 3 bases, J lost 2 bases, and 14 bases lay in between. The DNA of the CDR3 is TGCGCCAGCAGCTCCCCTGGGGGACTTCAAGAGACCCAGTACTTC. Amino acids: CASSSPGGLQETQYF.

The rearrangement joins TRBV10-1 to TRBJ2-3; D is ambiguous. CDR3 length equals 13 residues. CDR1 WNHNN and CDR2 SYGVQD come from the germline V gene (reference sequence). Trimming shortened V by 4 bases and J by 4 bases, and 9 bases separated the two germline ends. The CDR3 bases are TGCGCCAGCAGTGTTAATTTCGCAGATACGCAGTATTTT. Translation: CASSVNFADTQYF.

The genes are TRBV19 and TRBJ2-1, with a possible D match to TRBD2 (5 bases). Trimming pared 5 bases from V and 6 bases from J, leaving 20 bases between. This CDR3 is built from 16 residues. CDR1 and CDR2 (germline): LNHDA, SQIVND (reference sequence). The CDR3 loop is CASSPIPLEVGNEQFF. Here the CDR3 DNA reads TGTGCCAGTAGTCCAATCCCACTAGAAGTTGGCAATGAGCAGTTCTTC. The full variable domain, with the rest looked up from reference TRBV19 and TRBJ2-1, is DGGITQSPKYLFRKEGQNVTLSCEQNLNHDAMYWYRQDPGQGLRLIYYSQIVNDFQKGDIAEGYSVSREKKESFPLTVTSAQKNPTAFYLCASSPIPLEVGNEQFFGPGTRLTVL.

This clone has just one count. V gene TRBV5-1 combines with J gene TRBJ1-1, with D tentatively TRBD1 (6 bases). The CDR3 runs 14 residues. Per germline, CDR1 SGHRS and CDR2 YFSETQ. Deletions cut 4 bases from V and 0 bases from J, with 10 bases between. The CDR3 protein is CASSDRTLNTEAFF. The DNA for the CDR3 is TGCGCCAGCAGCGACAGGACTTTGAACACTGAAGCTTTCTTT.

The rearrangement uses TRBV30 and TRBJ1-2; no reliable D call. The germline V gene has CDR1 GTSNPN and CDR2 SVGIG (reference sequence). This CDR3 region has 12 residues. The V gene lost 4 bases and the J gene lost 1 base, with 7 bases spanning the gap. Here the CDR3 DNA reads TGTGCCTGGATTAGATTTAACTATGGCTACACCTTC. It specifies CAWIRFNYGYTF.